This is a list of T cell receptor beta chains from one sample in a study of early T cells in non-severe SARS-CoV-2 infection. TCRdb fed the 5' RACE reads into MiXCR, producing one record per CDR3 protein. The sample lists 66,000 or so distinct CDR3 sequences, over 10% occurring once. Source material: whole blood. Receptors originate from an adult who was a healthcare worker with PCR-confirmed SARS-CoV-2 infection or an uninfected control (not recorded which). The CDR3 runs from the conserved cysteine through the conserved F or W. The D gene is left open where the match is weak. A row's size may be missing; if present it is once, few, many or a size class.

TRBJ1-5,-,TRBV28,-,TGTGCCAGCAGTTTATGGGCAGCCAGCAATCAGCCCCAGCATTTT,CASSLWAASNQPQHF
TRBJ2-6,few,TRBV20-1,-,TGCAGTGCTAGTCTCCGAGGAGGGACCGGGGCCAACGTCCTGACTTTC,CSASLRGGTGANVLTF
TRBJ2-5,many,TRBV20-1,TRBD2,TGCAGTGCTAGAGATCGTCTAGCGGGAGTAGCACGGGAGACCCAGTACTTC,CSARDRLAGVARETQYF
TRBJ2-2,once,TRBV2,-,TGTGCCAGCAACCGATACAGATCCACCGGGGAGCTGTTTTTT,CASNRYRSTGELFF
TRBJ2-3,many,TRBV6-5,-,TGTGCCACCTCTTATCGGTGGAACGAGGCAGATACGCAGTATTTT,CATSYRWNEADTQYF
TRBJ2-7,many,TRBV4-1,TRBD2,TGCGCCAGCAGCCAGGGACTAGCGGGAGGCAGCTCCTACGAGCAGTACTTC,CASSQGLAGGSSYEQYF
TRBJ1-1,many,TRBV6-2/TRBV6-3,-,TGTGCCAGCAAGGAATGGGGCGAAGCTTTCTTT,CASKEWGEAFF
TRBJ2-2,few,TRBV7-2,-,TGTGCCAGCAGCTCGGCAGCAGGGGTCGGCGGGGAGCTGTTTTTT,CASSSAAGVGGELFF
TRBJ2-7,few,TRBV19,-,TGTGCCAGTAGTCCCCCACCAGGGAAGAGCTCCTACGAGCAGTACTTC,CASSPPPGKSSYEQYF
TRBJ1-6,-,TRBV20-1,TRBD1,TGCAGTGCTAGCCCGGGACAGGGCGCCTATTCACCCCTCCACTTT,CSASPGQGAYSPLHF
TRBJ2-4,few,TRBV24-1,-,TGTGCCACCAGTCCCTCCGGGTACATTCAGTACTTC,CATSPSGYIQYF
TRBJ2-1,-,TRBV27,TRBD2,TGTGCCAGCAGTTTATTGGGTAGCGGGAGGGCCGCATCCTACAATGAGCAGTTCTTC,CASSLLGSGRAASYNEQFF
TRBJ1-3,many,TRBV12-3/TRBV12-4,TRBD1,TGTGCCAGCAGTTTGAAGACAGGGGGCTTCTACGGAAACACCATATATTTT,CASSLKTGGFYGNTIYF
TRBJ2-7,once,TRBV19,-,TGTGCCAGTAGTGCAGACGGGGGAGTTCCCTACGAGCAGTACTTC,CASSADGGVPYEQYF
TRBJ1-3,-,TRBV28,-,TGTGCCAGCAGTGGGATCGACTCTGGAAACACCATATATTTT,CASSGIDSGNTIYF
TRBJ1-4,-,TRBV29-1,-,TGCAGCGTTGAAGCGGGGGGCGGAAAACTGTTTTTT,CSVEAGGGKLFF
TRBJ2-5,many,TRBV7-6,TRBD2,TGTGCCAGCAGCTCGTCGAGCGGGAGGGCCGGTGAGACCCAGTACTTC,CASSSSSGRAGETQYF
TRBJ2-3,few,TRBV5-6,TRBD1,TGTGCCAGCAGCTCGGGACAGGAACTAGATACGCAGTATTTT,CASSSGQELDTQYF
TRBJ2-2,many,TRBV24-1,-,TGTGCCACCAGGGAAGACAGCTTTTCCGGGGAGCTGTTTTTT,CATREDSFSGELFF
TRBJ2-1,many,TRBV2,-,TGTGCCAGCAGTGAGTTAAGCCCGGGCTCCGGAGAGCAGTTCTTC,CASSELSPGSGEQFF
TRBJ1-4,-,TRBV7-9,-,TGTGCCAGCAGCCCCTCAGGAAAACTGTTTTTT,CASSPSGKLFF
TRBJ2-3,once,TRBV6-1,TRBD1,TGTGCCAGCAGGAGTCGACAGGGGCCAAATACGCAGTATTTT,CASRSRQGPNTQYF
TRBJ1-6,many,TRBV10-3,TRBD1,TGTGCCATCAGTTTAGACAGGGACAATTCACCCCTCCACTTT,CAISLDRDNSPLHF
TRBJ1-1,many,TRBV29-1,-,TGCAGCGTTGTGATGAACACTGAAGCTTTCTTT,CSVVMNTEAFF
TRBJ2-3,many,TRBV29-1,-,TGCAGCGTTGATACCGGTGGAGTCGATACGCAGTATTTT,CSVDTGGVDTQYF
TRBJ2-3,many,TRBV5-1,TRBD2,TGCGCCAGCAGCTTGAGTGAGCGGGAGCGATTAAGTGGGGATACGCAGTATTTT,CASSLSERERLSGDTQYF
TRBJ2-1,many,TRBV6-5,-,TGTGCCAGCAGACTGTTTACTGCGGGTATGCGGCAGTTCTTC,CASRLFTAGMRQFF
TRBJ2-1,-,TRBV29-1,TRBD2,TGCAGCGCAACGGGACTAGCTACTGCTGAGCAGTTCTTC,CSATGLATAEQFF
TRBJ2-5,few,TRBV4-1,TRBD1,TGCGCCAGCAGCCTGGAGACAGGGGGGACCCAGTACTTC,CASSLETGGTQYF
TRBJ2-2,few,TRBV7-3,-,TGTGCCAGCAGCCCGAGCGGGCGGACCACCGCCGGGGAGCTGTTTTTT,CASSPSGRTTAGELFF
TRBJ2-1,many,TRBV24-1,TRBD2,TGTGCCACCAGTGATTGGCCAGCGGGAGGGCCAAGCCGCAATGAGCAGTTCTTC,CATSDWPAGGPSRNEQFF
TRBJ2-7,few,TRBV28,TRBD2,TGTGCCAGCAGTTCGTGGACTAGCTCCTACGAGCAGTACTTC,CASSSWTSSYEQYF
TRBJ2-1,few,TRBV6-2/TRBV6-3,-,TGTGCCAGCAGCCCACCGTTGATAGGGAGACGGTCCTACAATGAGCAGTTCTTC,CASSPPLIGRRSYNEQFF
TRBJ2-3,-,TRBV7-3,-,TGTGCCAGCAGCGACGGGACCCGCCTTGAAACAGATACGCAGTATTTT,CASSDGTRLETDTQYF
TRBJ2-7,-,TRBV12-3/TRBV12-4,-,TGTGCCAGCAGAAGACAGGAATCCTACGAGCAGTACTTC,CASRRQESYEQYF
TRBJ2-2,many,TRBV2,TRBD1,TGTGCCAGCAGTGAAGACAGGGGGCGAACCGGGGAGCTGTTTTTT,CASSEDRGRTGELFF
TRBJ2-3,-,TRBV29-1,TRBD1,TGCAGCGTCGATACCCCGGGACAGGGTACAGATACGCAGTATTTT,CSVDTPGQGTDTQYF
TRBJ1-6,many,TRBV20-1,-,TGCAGTGCTAGACTATCATCCGGTTGGACCGCTAATTCACCCCTCCACTTT,CSARLSSGWTANSPLHF
TRBJ2-7,-,TRBV3-1,-,TGTGCCAGCAGCCAAGATATACAATCCTACGAGCAGTACTTC,CASSQDIQSYEQYF
TRBJ1-6,many,TRBV14,-,TGTGCCAGCAGCCTTACATTCAATTCACCCCTCCACTTT,CASSLTFNSPLHF
TRBJ1-2,few,TRBV29-1,-,TGCAGCGTTGAATACGCCGGCTACACCTTC,CSVEYAGYTF
TRBJ1-6,-,TRBV5-4,TRBD1,TGTGCCAGCAGCTCCGGACAGGGAGGTTCACCCCTCCACTTT,CASSSGQGGSPLHF
TRBJ1-1,-,TRBV5-1,TRBD1,TGCGCCAGCAGCGCCACGACAGGGGGGAACACTGAAGCTTTCTTT,CASSATTGGNTEAFF
TRBJ1-5,many,TRBV29-1,-,TGCAGCGCTAGCGGGACGGGGGATAGCAATCAGCCCCAGCATTTT,CSASGTGDSNQPQHF
TRBJ1-5,many,TRBV6-1,-,TGTGCCAGCAACCCCAAGGGCCTAAGGAGCAATCAGCCCCAGCATTTT,CASNPKGLRSNQPQHF
TRBJ2-2,few,TRBV28,-,TGTGCCAGCAGACCGGACCTGAACACCGGGGAGCTGTTTTTT,CASRPDLNTGELFF
TRBJ1-6,-,TRBV28,TRBD1,TGTGCCAGCAGTACGACAGGGATTAATTCACCCCTCCACTTT,CASSTTGINSPLHF
TRBJ2-7,-,TRBV3-1,-,TGTGCCAGCAGTCCCTCTCCCTACGAGCAGTACTTC,CASSPSPYEQYF